A selection of T cell receptor beta chains follows, all from one sample in a study of shared clonotypes between healthy human individuals. Using immunoSEQ multiplex PCR, the repertoire was profiled, and TCRdb retains in-frame clones only, with some absent. This table has 1,100,000 or so clones, 75% to 80% appearing once. The sequencing input was memory CD4+ T cells from PBMCs. These receptors all come from a man younger than 35 in good health. Some clones in this sample may be carry-over from other donors' samples. Both conserved end residues are part of each CDR3. D genes are given only for firm matches. Clone size, where shown, is once, few, many, or a class for clones that have expanded.

d_call: -; j_call: TRBJ2-1; clone_size: -; v_call: TRBV7-2; cdr3_aa: CASSLAGVTYNEQFF; cdr3_nt: TGTGCCAGCAGCTTAGCGGGAGTCACCTACAATGAGCAGTTCTTC
d_call: TRBD2; j_call: TRBJ2-2; clone_size: -; v_call: TRBV18; cdr3_aa: CASSTGLYTGELFF; cdr3_nt: TGTGCCAGCTCAACGGGACTATACACCGGGGAGCTGTTTTTT
d_call: TRBD1; j_call: TRBJ1-1; clone_size: once; v_call: TRBV5-1; cdr3_aa: CASGDRGQLTEAFF; cdr3_nt: TGCGCCAGCGGCGACAGGGGGCAGTTGACTGAAGCTTTCTTT
d_call: -; j_call: TRBJ1-5; clone_size: few; v_call: TRBV18; cdr3_aa: CASSPGVSNQPQHF; cdr3_nt: TGTGCCAGCTCACCTGGAGTTAGCAATCAGCCCCAGCATTTT
d_call: TRBD1; j_call: TRBJ1-3; clone_size: few; v_call: TRBV28; cdr3_aa: CASSLTLQGSGNTIYF; cdr3_nt: TGTGCCAGCAGCTTGACGTTACAGGGGTCCGGAAACACCATATATTTT
d_call: -; j_call: TRBJ1-1; clone_size: -; v_call: TRBV2; cdr3_aa: CASSIEVLKGGTEAFF; cdr3_nt: TGTGCCAGCAGTATAGAGGTTTTGAAAGGAGGCACTGAAGCTTTCTTT
d_call: -; j_call: TRBJ1-3; clone_size: -; v_call: TRBV7-2; cdr3_aa: CASRAGGSGNTIYF; cdr3_nt: TGTGCCAGCAGAGCGGGGGGCTCTGGAAACACCATATATTTT
d_call: -; j_call: TRBJ1-5; clone_size: -; v_call: TRBV10-3; cdr3_aa: CAIRGTSGVYSNQPQHF; cdr3_nt: TGTGCCATCAGGGGGACTAGCGGGGTTTATAGCAATCAGCCCCAGCATTTT
d_call: -; j_call: TRBJ2-3; clone_size: -; v_call: TRBV11-3; cdr3_aa: CASSLSRIGGESGTDTQYF; cdr3_nt: TGTGCCAGCAGCTTATCCCGTATAGGAGGGGAGTCTGGCACAGATACGCAGTATTTT
d_call: -; j_call: TRBJ1-1; clone_size: -; v_call: TRBV18; cdr3_aa: CASSPSRGAEAFF; cdr3_nt: TGTGCCAGCTCACCATCCAGGGGCGCTGAAGCTTTCTTT
d_call: TRBD1; j_call: TRBJ1-2; clone_size: -; v_call: TRBV7-8; cdr3_aa: CASSLEGQIGGYTF; cdr3_nt: TGTGCCAGCAGCTTAGAGGGACAGATTGGTGGCTACACCTTC
d_call: -; j_call: TRBJ2-3; clone_size: few; v_call: TRBV18; cdr3_aa: CASSPSGVPGSSTDTQYF; cdr3_nt: TGTGCCAGCTCACCTTCCGGGGTACCCGGGTCTAGCACAGATACGCAGTATTTT
d_call: -; j_call: TRBJ1-1; clone_size: -; v_call: TRBV4-2; cdr3_aa: CASSQGSQMNTEAFF; cdr3_nt: TGTGCCAGCAGCCAAGGTTCACAGATGAACACTGAAGCTTTCTTT
d_call: -; j_call: TRBJ1-1; clone_size: few; v_call: TRBV5-4; cdr3_aa: CASSSPGRGNTEAFF; cdr3_nt: TGTGCCAGCAGCTCCCCTGGCAGGGGAAACACTGAAGCTTTCTTT
d_call: TRBD1; j_call: TRBJ1-2; clone_size: -; v_call: TRBV29-1; cdr3_aa: CSVEEQGKSYGYTF; cdr3_nt: TGCAGCGTTGAAGAACAGGGGAAAAGCTATGGCTACACCTTC
d_call: -; j_call: TRBJ1-3; clone_size: -; v_call: TRBV5-1; cdr3_aa: CASNAGRDSGTIYF; cdr3_nt: TGCGCCAGCAACGCTGGACGGGACTCAGGAACCATATATTTT
d_call: -; j_call: TRBJ1-3; clone_size: -; v_call: TRBV5-1; cdr3_aa: CASSFGNSGNTIYF; cdr3_nt: TGCGCCAGCAGCTTCGGGAACTCTGGAAACACCATATATTTT
d_call: TRBD1; j_call: TRBJ2-7; clone_size: -; v_call: TRBV7-8; cdr3_aa: CASSLMGTGGEQYF; cdr3_nt: TGTGCCAGCAGCTTAATGGGGACAGGGGGCGAGCAGTACTTC
d_call: -; j_call: TRBJ2-7; clone_size: -; v_call: TRBV6-5; cdr3_aa: CASSSRPGGGYEQYF; cdr3_nt: TGTGCCAGCAGTTCTCGCCCGGGGGGCGGATACGAGCAGTACTTC
d_call: TRBD2; j_call: TRBJ2-3; clone_size: -; v_call: TRBV25-1; cdr3_aa: CASSEYFILAGDTDTQYF; cdr3_nt: TGTGCCAGCAGTGAATATTTTATACTAGCGGGAGACACAGATACGCAGTATTTT
d_call: TRBD1; j_call: TRBJ1-4; clone_size: -; v_call: TRBV5-1; cdr3_aa: CASSPTGTNEKLFF; cdr3_nt: TGCGCCAGCAGCCCGACAGGGACTAATGAAAAACTGTTTTTT
d_call: -; j_call: TRBJ2-5; clone_size: -; v_call: TRBV10-3; cdr3_aa: CAIRADSGSETQYF; cdr3_nt: TGTGCCATCAGGGCGGATTCAGGGTCGGAGACCCAGTACTTC
d_call: -; j_call: TRBJ2-7; clone_size: -; v_call: TRBV5-1; cdr3_aa: CASSLRRGHEYEQYF; cdr3_nt: TGCGCCAGCAGCTTGAGGAGGGGGCATGAATACGAGCAGTACTTC
d_call: -; j_call: TRBJ2-3; clone_size: -; v_call: TRBV7-9; cdr3_aa: CASSLSRDFADTQYF; cdr3_nt: TGTGCCAGCAGCTTGAGCAGGGATTTCGCAGATACGCAGTATTTT
d_call: TRBD1; j_call: TRBJ1-2; clone_size: -; v_call: TRBV2; cdr3_aa: CASILGTGGFGYTF; cdr3_nt: TGTGCCAGCATCCTCGGGACAGGGGGCTTTGGCTACACCTTC
d_call: TRBD1; j_call: TRBJ1-1; clone_size: -; v_call: TRBV7-3; cdr3_aa: CASSSTGGGTEAFF; cdr3_nt: TGTGCCAGCAGCTCCACAGGGGGAGGCACTGAAGCTTTCTTT
d_call: -; j_call: TRBJ2-1; clone_size: -; v_call: TRBV25-1; cdr3_aa: CASGPGRGRGPYNEQFF; cdr3_nt: TGTGCCAGCGGCCCTGGGAGAGGGAGAGGCCCTTACAATGAGCAGTTCTTC
d_call: -; j_call: TRBJ2-7; clone_size: once; v_call: TRBV7-2; cdr3_aa: CASSLDLVALMKQYF; cdr3_nt: TGTGCCAGCAGCTTAGACTTGGTGGCCCTCATGAAGCAGTACTTC
d_call: -; j_call: TRBJ1-1; clone_size: many; v_call: TRBV7-2; cdr3_aa: CASSSYGTIQAEAFF; cdr3_nt: TGTGCCAGCAGCTCCTACGGGACAATACAAGCTGAAGCTTTCTTT
d_call: TRBD1; j_call: TRBJ2-7; clone_size: -; v_call: TRBV7-9; cdr3_aa: CASSRGTGIPYEQYF; cdr3_nt: TGTGCCAGCAGTCGAGGGACAGGGATTCCCTACGAGCAGTACTTC
d_call: -; j_call: TRBJ2-5; clone_size: once; v_call: TRBV10-2; cdr3_aa: CASSLASVRETQYF; cdr3_nt: TGCGCCAGCAGTCTTGCTAGCGTTCGAGAGACCCAGTACTTC
d_call: TRBD2; j_call: TRBJ2-2; clone_size: -; v_call: TRBV25-1; cdr3_aa: CASSTRGSTGELFF; cdr3_nt: TGTGCCAGCAGTACCCGCGGGAGCACCGGGGAGCTGTTTTTT
d_call: -; j_call: TRBJ1-1; clone_size: -; v_call: TRBV4-1; cdr3_aa: CASSQIGRRTFGTEAFF; cdr3_nt: TGCGCCAGCAGCCAAATTGGGCGGCGTACGTTCGGCACTGAAGCTTTCTTT
d_call: TRBD2; j_call: TRBJ2-1; clone_size: -; v_call: TRBV7-3; cdr3_aa: CASSPSGAGGYNEQFF; cdr3_nt: TGTGCCAGCAGCCCCTCAGGGGCGGGAGGCTACAATGAGCAGTTCTTC
d_call: TRBD2; j_call: TRBJ2-5; clone_size: once; v_call: TRBV25-1; cdr3_aa: CASSASGRASETQYF; cdr3_nt: TGTGCCAGCAGTGCTAGCGGGAGGGCCTCTGAGACCCAGTACTTC
d_call: -; j_call: TRBJ1-1; clone_size: few; v_call: TRBV29-1; cdr3_aa: CSVGLTEMNTEAFF; cdr3_nt: TGCAGCGTGGGGTTGACAGAGATGAACACTGAAGCTTTCTTT
d_call: -; j_call: TRBJ1-1; clone_size: once; v_call: TRBV7-9; cdr3_aa: CASSLAAGNTEAFF; cdr3_nt: TGTGCCAGCAGCTTAGCGGCAGGGAACACTGAAGCTTTCTTT
d_call: TRBD1; j_call: TRBJ1-1; clone_size: -; v_call: TRBV7-6; cdr3_aa: CASSLPGTGVPTEAFF; cdr3_nt: TGTGCCAGCAGCTTACCCGGGACAGGGGTACCCACTGAAGCTTTCTTT